This T cell receptor beta chain originates from a study of PD-1 blockade in classical Hodgkin lymphoma. Whole-study context: Once every 2 weeks, patients received intravenous nivolumab at 3 mg/kg. General study results and limits: Prior therapy or disease activity may underlie the repertoire differences, whose causes remain undefined. Baseline TCR diversity was reportedly lower in newly diagnosed patients than healthy donors. By C4D1, diversity of CD4+ TCRs had risen significantly, whereas that of CD8+ TCRs had not.

As concerns this clone: Its antigen is not identified.

The V end was cut by 5 bases, the J end by 10 bases, with 11 bases between. The CDR3 is 10 residues long. Germline assignment: CDR1 DFQATT and CDR2 SNEGSKA (reference sequence). The patients all showed relapse after autologous stem cell transplantation, while their brentuximab vedotin exposure varied. The assay was immunoSEQ multiplex PCR, and TCRdb's table has in-frame clones only and misses some. The table includes roughly 90,000 clones, roughly 79% detected once. The genes are TRBV20-1 and TRBJ1-1, with D perhaps TRBD1 (6 bases). This TCR was sampled from a human donor with classical Hodgkin lymphoma. The source material was peripheral blood mononuclear cells (PBMCs), sampled before the second cycle of nivolumab. The CDR3 DNA sequence: TGCAGTGCTTCACGACAGGTAGCTTTCTTT. It yields the protein CSASRQVAFF.